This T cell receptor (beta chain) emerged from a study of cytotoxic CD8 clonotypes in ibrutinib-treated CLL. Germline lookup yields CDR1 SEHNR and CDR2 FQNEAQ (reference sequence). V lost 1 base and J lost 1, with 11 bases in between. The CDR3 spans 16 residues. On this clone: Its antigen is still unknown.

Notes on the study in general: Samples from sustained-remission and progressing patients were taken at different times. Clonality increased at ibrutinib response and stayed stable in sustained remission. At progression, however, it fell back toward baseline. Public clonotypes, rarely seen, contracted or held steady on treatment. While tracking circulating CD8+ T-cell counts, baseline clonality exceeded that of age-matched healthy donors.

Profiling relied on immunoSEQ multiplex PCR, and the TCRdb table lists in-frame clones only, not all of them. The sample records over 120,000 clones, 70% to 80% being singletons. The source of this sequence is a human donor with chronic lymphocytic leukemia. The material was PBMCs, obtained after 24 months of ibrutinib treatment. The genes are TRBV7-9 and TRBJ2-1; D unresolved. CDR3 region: CASSLEVLGSYNEQFF. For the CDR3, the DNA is TGTGCCAGCAGCTTAGAGGTGCTGGGTTCCTACAATGAGCAGTTCTTC.